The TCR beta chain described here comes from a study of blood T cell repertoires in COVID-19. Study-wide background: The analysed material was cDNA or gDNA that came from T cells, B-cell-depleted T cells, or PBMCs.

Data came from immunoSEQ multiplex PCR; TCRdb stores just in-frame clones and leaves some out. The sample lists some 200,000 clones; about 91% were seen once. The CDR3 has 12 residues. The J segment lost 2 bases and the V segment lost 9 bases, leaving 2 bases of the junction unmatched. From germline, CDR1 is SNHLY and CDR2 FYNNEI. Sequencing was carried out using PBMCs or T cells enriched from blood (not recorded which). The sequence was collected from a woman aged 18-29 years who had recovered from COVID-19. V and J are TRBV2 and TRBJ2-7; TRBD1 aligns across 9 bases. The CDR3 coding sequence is TGTGCCAGAGGGACAGGGACCTACGAGCAGTACTTC. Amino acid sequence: CARGTGTYEQYF.